This T cell receptor beta chain was sequenced for a study of shared clonotypes between healthy human individuals. TCRdb's table, derived via immunoSEQ multiplex PCR, lists solely in-frame clones and lacks some. The sample has about 1.9 million clones, roughly 93% seen once. The naive CD8 fraction comprised CD45RO-negative cells positively selected for CCR7 and excluded terminally differentiated effector memory CD45RA+ cells. With respect to this clone: As yet, its antigen is unknown.

General study points: Generally, naive subsets (rather than memory subsets) showed larger estimated richness.

The CDR3 runs 15 residues. Trimming took 9 bases from V and 6 from J; bases not matched to a gene: 16. Germline V gene lookup returns CDR1 LNHDA and CDR2 SQIVND (reference sequence). Sample: naive CD8+ T cells from PBMCs. The rearrangement links TRBV19 to TRBJ1-2; 7 bases are shared with TRBD1. The source of this sequence is a man younger than 30 in good health. Some clones in this sample may be carry-over from other donors' samples. The CDR3 DNA follows: TGTGCCAGCCGGGACAGCACAACCTACCCGAATGGCTACACCTTC. This gives the protein CASRDSTTYPNGYTF.